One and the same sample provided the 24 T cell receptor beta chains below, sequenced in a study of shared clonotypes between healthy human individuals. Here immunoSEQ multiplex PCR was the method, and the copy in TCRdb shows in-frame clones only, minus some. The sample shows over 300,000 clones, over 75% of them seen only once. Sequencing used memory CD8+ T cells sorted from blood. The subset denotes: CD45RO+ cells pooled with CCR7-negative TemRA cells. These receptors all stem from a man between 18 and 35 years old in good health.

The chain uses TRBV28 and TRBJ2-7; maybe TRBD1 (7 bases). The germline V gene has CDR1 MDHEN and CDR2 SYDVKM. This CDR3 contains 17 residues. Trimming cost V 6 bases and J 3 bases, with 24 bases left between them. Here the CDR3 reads CASSSTFRGAAYYEQYF. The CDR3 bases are TGTGCCAGCAGCTCAACGTTCAGGGGGGCGGCCTACTACGAGCAGTACTTC.

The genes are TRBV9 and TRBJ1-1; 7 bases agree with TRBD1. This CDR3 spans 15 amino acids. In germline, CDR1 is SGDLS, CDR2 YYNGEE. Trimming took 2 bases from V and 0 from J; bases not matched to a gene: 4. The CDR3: CASSVLQGMNTEAFF. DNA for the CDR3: TGTGCCAGCAGCGTTTTACAGGGGATGAACACTGAAGCTTTCTTT.

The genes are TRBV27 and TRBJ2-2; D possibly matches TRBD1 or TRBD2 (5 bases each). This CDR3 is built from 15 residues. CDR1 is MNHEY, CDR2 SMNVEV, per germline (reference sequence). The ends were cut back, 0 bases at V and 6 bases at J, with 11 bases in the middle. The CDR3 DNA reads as TGTGCCAGCAGTTTATCGGAACTAGGGGCCGGGGAGCTGTTTTTT. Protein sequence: CASSLSELGAGELFF.

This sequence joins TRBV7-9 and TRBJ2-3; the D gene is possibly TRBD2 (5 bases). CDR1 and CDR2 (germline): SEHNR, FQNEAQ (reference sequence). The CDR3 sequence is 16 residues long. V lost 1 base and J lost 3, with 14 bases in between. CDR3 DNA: TGTGCCAGCAGCTTAGTTCCCAGCGGTCTGACAGATACGCAGTATTTT. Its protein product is CASSLVPSGLTDTQYF.

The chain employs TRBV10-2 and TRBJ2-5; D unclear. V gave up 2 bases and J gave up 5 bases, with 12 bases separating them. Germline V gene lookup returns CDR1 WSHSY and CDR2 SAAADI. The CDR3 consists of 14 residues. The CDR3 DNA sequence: TGCGCCAGCAGTGAGGCGGAGCTTCCGGAGACCCAGTACTTC. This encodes CASSEAELPETQYF.

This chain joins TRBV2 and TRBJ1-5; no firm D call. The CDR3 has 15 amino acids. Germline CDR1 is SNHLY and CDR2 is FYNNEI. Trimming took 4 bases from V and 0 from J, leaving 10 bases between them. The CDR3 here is CASSAGLYSNQPQHF. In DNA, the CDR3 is TGTGCCAGCAGTGCTGGACTATATAGCAATCAGCCCCAGCATTTT. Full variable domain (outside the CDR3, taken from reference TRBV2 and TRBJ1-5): EPEVTQTPSHQVTQMGQEVILRCVPISNHLYFYWYRQILGQKVEFLVSFYNNEISEKSEIFDDQFSVERPDGSNFTLKIRSTKLEDSAMYFCASSAGLYSNQPQHFGDGTRLSIL.

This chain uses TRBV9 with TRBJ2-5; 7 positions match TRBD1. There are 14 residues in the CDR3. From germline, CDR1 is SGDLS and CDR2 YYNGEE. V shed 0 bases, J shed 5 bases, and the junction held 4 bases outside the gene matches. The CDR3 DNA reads TGTGCCAGCAGCGTAGAGGGGGCCGAGGAGACCCAGTACTTC. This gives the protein CASSVEGAEETQYF.

The CDR3 reads CASSRGTDVQETQYF. CDR3 sequence (DNA): TGTGCCAGCAGTCGAGGGACCGATGTCCAAGAGACCCAGTACTTC. The chain is built from TRBV2 and TRBJ2-5, with D perhaps TRBD1 or TRBD2 (5 bases each). Germline V lookup: CDR1 SNHLY, CDR2 FYNNEI. V was cut by 5 bases and J by 1 base, with 14 bases left in between. The CDR3 is 15 residues long.

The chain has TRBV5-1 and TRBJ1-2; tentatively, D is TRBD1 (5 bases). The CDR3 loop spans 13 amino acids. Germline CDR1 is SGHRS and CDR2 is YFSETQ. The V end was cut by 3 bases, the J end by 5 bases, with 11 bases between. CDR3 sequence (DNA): TGCGCCAGCAGCTCGCGCCGACAGTATGGCTACACCTTC. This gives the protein CASSSRRQYGYTF.

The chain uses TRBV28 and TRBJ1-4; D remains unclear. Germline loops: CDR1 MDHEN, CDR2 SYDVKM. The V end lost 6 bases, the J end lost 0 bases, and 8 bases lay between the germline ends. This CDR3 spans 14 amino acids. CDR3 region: CASRPVATNEKLFF. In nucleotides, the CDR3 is TGTGCCAGCAGACCTGTGGCAACTAATGAAAAACTGTTTTTT.

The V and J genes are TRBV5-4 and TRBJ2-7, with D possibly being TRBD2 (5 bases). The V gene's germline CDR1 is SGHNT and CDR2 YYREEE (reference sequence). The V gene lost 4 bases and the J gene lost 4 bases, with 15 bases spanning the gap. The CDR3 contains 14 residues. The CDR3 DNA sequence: TGTGCCAGCAGCGCAACGGGGATTGGGTACGAGCAGTACTTC. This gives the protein CASSATGIGYEQYF.

The CDR3 DNA reads TGTGCCAGCAGGGACTACTCAGGGGCGCAGTACTTC. Translated, it gives CASRDYSGAQYF. The chain employs TRBV4-2 and TRBJ2-7; D possibly matches TRBD1 or TRBD2 (6 bases each). Trimming pared 6 bases from V and 9 bases from J, leaving 15 bases between. The germline gives CDR1 LGHNA, CDR2 YNFKEQ. The CDR3 covers 12 residues.

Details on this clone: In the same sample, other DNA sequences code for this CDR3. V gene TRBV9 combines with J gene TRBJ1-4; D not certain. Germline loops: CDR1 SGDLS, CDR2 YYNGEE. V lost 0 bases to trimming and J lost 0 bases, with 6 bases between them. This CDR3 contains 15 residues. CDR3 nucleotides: TGTGCCAGCAGCGTAGGTGGAGCAACTAATGAAAAACTGTTTTTT. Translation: CASSVGGATNEKLFF.

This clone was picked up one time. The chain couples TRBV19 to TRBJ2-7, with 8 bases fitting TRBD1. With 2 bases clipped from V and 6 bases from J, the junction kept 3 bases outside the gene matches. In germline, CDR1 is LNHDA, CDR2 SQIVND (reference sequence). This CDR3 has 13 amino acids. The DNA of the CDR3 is TGTGCCAGTAGTATATCCACAGGGGGCGAGCAGTACTTC. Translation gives CASSISTGGEQYF.

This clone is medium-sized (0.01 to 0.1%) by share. The CDR3 protein is CAWSGAGGRVDEQYF. CDR3 DNA: TGTGCCTGGAGTGGGGCGGGAGGCCGCGTCGACGAGCAGTACTTC. The chain recombines TRBV30 with TRBJ2-7, with 8 bases that match TRBD2. The CDR3 consists of 15 residues. Unmatched junction bases numbered 10, after V lost 1 base and J lost 5 bases. Germline assignment: CDR1 GTSNPN and CDR2 SVGIG (reference sequence).

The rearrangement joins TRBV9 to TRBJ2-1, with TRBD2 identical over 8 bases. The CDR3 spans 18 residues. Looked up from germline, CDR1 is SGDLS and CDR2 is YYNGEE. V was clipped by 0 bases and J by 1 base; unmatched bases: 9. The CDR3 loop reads CASSVAGGLIGSYNEQFF. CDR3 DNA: TGTGCCAGCAGCGTAGCGGGAGGGCTTATCGGTTCCTACAATGAGCAGTTCTTC.

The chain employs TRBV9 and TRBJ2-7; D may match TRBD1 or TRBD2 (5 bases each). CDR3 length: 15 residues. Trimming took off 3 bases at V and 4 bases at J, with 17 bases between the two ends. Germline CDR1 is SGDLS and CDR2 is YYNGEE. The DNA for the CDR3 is TGTGCCAGCAGCGCAGGACCGGGACCGGGTTACGAGCAGTACTTC. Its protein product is CASSAGPGPGYEQYF. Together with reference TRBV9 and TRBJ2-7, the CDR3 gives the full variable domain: DSGVTQTPKHLITATGQRVTLRCSPRSGDLSVYWYQQSLDQGLQFLIQYYNGEERAKGNILERFSAQQFPDLHSELNLSSLELGDSALYFCASSAGPGPGYEQYFGPGTRLTVT.

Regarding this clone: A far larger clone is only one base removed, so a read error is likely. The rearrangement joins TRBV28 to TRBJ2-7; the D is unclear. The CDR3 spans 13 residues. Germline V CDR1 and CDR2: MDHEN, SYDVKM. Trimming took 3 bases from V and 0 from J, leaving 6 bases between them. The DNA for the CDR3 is TGTGCCAGCAGTTTCGGCTTCTCCTACGAGCAGTACTTC. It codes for CASSFGFSYEQYF. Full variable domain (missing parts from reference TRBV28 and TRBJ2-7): DVKVTQSSRYLVKRTGEKVFLECVQDMDHENMFWYRQDPGLGLRLIYFSYDVKMKEKGDIPEGYSVSREKKERFSLILESASTNQTSMYLCASSFGFSYEQYFGPGTRLTVT.

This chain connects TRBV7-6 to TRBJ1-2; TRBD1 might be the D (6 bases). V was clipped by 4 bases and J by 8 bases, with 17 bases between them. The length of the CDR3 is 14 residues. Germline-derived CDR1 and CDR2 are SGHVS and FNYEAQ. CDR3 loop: CASSSPGAMGGYTF. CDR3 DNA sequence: TGTGCCAGCAGCTCCCCGGGGGCAATGGGCGGCTACACCTTC. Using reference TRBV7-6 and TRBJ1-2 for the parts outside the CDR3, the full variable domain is GAGVSQSPRYKVTKRGQDVALRCDPISGHVSLYWYRQALGQGPEFLTYFNYEAQQDKSGLPNDRFSAERPEGSISTLTIQRTEQRDSAMYRCASSSPGAMGGYTFGSGTRLTVV.

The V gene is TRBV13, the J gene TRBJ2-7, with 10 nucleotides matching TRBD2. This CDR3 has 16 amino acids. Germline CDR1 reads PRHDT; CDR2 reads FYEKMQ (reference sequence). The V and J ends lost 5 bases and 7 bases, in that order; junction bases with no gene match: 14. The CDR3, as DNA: TGTGCCAGCAGCCCCTCGACTAGCGGGTTGACAAAAGAGCAGTACTTC. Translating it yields CASSPSTSGLTKEQYF. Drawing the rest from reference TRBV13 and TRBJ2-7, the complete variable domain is AAGVIQSPRHLIKEKRETATLKCYPIPRHDTVYWYQQGPGQDPQFLISFYEKMQSDKGSIPDRFSAQQFSDYHSELNMSSLELGDSALYFCASSPSTSGLTKEQYFGPGTRLTVT.

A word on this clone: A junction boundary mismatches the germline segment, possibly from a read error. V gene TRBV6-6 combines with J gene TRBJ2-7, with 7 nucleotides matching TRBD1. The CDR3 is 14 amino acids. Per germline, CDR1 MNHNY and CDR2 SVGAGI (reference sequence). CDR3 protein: CASSYSGGDYGQYF. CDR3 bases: TGTGCCAGCAGTTACTCAGGGGGCGACTACGGGCAGTACTTC.

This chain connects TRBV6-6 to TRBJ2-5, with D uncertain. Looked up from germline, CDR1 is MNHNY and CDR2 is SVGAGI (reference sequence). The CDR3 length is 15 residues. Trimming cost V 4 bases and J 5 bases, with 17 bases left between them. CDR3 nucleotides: TGTGCCAGCAGTTCCTCGACCTGGTCGGGTGAGACCCAGTACTTC. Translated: CASSSSTWSGETQYF.

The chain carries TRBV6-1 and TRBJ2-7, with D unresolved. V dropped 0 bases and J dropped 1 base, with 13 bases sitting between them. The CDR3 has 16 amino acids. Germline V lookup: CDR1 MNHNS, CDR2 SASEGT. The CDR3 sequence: CASSEAVGYSSYEQYF. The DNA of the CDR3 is TGTGCCAGCAGTGAAGCAGTGGGCTACTCTTCCTACGAGCAGTACTTC.

This chain's CDR3 is CASSQGDTQYF. In DNA form, the CDR3 reads TGCGCCAGCAGCCAAGGGGATACGCAGTATTTT. The rearrangement uses TRBV4-1 and TRBJ2-3; the D is unclear. This CDR3 has 11 amino acids. Trimming took off 1 base at V and 6 bases at J, with 2 bases between the two ends. Germline CDR1 and CDR2: MGHRA and YSYEKL.